This entry concerns a single T cell receptor (beta chain). Its antigen is still unknown. The CDR3 has 14 residues. V was pared by 6 bases and J by 5 bases, with 7 bases of the junction left unmatched. CDR1 and CDR2 from the germline V gene are MNHNS and SASEGT. The PCR contained 60 Vbeta and 13 Jbeta primers. The method was immunoSEQ multiplex PCR; TCRdb's version includes in-frame clones alone and lacks a portion of them. The sample data list 100,000 to 150,000 clones. The sample originates from a study of cytomegalovirus exposure and HLA in healthy donors. Study observations and caveats: The dataset shows that most TCR sequences were rare, while some public TCRs occurred in many donors. Confirmation in vitro established that a few CMV-associated chains were specific for CMV antigens.

Source material: PBMCs. This receptor was obtained from a woman in her thirties or forties in good health and CMV-seropositive. The chain combines TRBV6-1 with TRBJ1-5, with TRBD1 matching over 7 bases. For the CDR3, the DNA is TGTGCCAGCAGAGGTCTAACAGGGGATCAGCCCCAGCATTTT. Residues: CASRGLTGDQPQHF.